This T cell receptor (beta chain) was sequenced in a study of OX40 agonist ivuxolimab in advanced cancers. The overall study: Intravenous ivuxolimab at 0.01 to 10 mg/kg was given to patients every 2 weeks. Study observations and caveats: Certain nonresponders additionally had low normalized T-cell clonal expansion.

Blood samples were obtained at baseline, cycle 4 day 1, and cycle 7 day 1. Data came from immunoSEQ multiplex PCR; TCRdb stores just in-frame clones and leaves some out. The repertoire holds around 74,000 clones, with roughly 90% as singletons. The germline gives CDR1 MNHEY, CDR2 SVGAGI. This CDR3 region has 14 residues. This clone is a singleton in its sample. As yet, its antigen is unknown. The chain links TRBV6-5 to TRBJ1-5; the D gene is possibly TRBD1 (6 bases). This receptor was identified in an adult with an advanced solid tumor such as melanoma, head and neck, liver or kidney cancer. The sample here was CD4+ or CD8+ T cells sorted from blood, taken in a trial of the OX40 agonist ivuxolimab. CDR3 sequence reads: CAGGGPYSNQPQHF. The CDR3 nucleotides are TGTGCGGGAGGGGGGCCCTATAGCAATCAGCCCCAGCATTTT.